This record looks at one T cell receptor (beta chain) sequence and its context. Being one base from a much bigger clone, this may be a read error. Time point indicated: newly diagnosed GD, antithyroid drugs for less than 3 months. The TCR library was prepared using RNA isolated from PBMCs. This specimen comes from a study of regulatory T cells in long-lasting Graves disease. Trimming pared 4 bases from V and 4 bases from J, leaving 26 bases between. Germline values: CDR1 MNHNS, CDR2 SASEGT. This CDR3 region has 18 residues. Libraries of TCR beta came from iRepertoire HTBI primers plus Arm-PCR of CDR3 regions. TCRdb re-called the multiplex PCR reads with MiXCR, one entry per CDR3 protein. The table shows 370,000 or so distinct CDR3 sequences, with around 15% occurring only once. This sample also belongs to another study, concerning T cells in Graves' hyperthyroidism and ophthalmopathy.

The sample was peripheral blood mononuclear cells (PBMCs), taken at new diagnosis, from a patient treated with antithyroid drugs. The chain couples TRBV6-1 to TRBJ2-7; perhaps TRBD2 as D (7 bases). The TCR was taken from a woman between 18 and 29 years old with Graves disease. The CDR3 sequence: CASSGGGADDSSRYEQYF. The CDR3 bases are TGTGCCAGCAGTGGAGGGGGGGCGGACGATTCGTCGAGGTACGAGCAGTACTTC.